The 7 T cell receptor beta chains reported below all come from one sample, sequenced in a study of blood T cell repertoires in COVID-19. Libraries were prepared by immunoSEQ multiplex PCR; TCRdb keeps only in-frame clonotypes and omits some of them. The sample lists 100,000 to 150,000 clones, nearly 90% occurring once. The sequenced material came from peripheral blood. These receptors came from an elderly woman with acute or convalescent COVID-19.

The chain is built from TRBV9 and TRBJ2-1, with D uncertain. The length of the CDR3 is 14 residues. V was trimmed by 0 bases and J by 5 bases, leaving 9 bases between them. CDR1 is SGDLS and CDR2 is YYNGEE in the germline V gene. In DNA form, the CDR3 reads TGTGCCAGCAGCGTAGATATGGGCGACAATGAGCAGTTCTTC. As protein: CASSVDMGDNEQFF.

V and J are TRBV10-3 and TRBJ1-3, with 9 bases fitting TRBD1. CDR3 size: 18 residues. Germline CDR1 ENHRY, CDR2 SYGVKD. The V gene end was trimmed by 6 bases and the J gene end by 0 bases; junction bases not matched to a gene: 12. CDR3 DNA sequence: TGTGCCATCAGGAAAAGGGGACAGGGTCGTTACTCTGGAAACACCATATATTTT. Translating gives CAIRKRGQGRYSGNTIYF.

This chain links TRBV5-1 with TRBJ2-3; 9 bases map to TRBD2. The CDR3 loop spans 15 amino acids. The germline gives CDR1 SGHRS, CDR2 YFSETQ. The V segment lost 3 bases and the J segment 1 base; nucleotides outside the gene matches: 3. The CDR3 DNA follows: TGCGCCAGCAGCTCACCTAGCGGGGGCACAGATACGCAGTATTTT. This translates into CASSSPSGGTDTQYF. Full variable domain (outside the CDR3, taken from reference TRBV5-1 and TRBJ2-3): KAGVTQTPRYLIKTRGQQVTLSCSPISGHRSVSWYQQTPGQGLQFLFEYFSETQRNKGNFPGRFSGRQFSNSRSEMNVSTLELGDSALYLCASSSPSGGTDTQYFGPGTRLTVL.

The chain employs TRBV2 and TRBJ1-6; no firm D call. The CDR3 is made up of 15 amino acids. V lost 3 bases and J 7 bases, leaving 13 bases between the germline ends. Germline CDR1 is SNHLY and CDR2 is FYNNEI. CDR3: CASSDGNSWNSPLHF. The CDR3 DNA is TGTGCCAGCAGTGACGGCAACAGCTGGAATTCACCCCTCCACTTT.

The rearrangement links TRBV5-4 to TRBJ2-7, with TRBD2 matching 7 bases. Germline CDR1 is SGHNT and CDR2 is YYREEE (reference sequence). The V and J ends lost 0 bases and 4 bases, in that order; junction bases with no gene match: 7. This CDR3 contains 15 residues. The CDR3 nucleotides read TGTGCCAGCAGCTTGGGAGGCGGGAGTGGGTACGAGCAGTACTTC. As protein: CASSLGGGSGYEQYF.

The genes are TRBV5-1 and TRBJ1-4; 9 bases match TRBD1. J gave up 5 bases and V 5 bases, and 4 bases lay outside the gene matches. Per germline, CDR1 SGHRS and CDR2 YFSETQ. The CDR3 is 14 residues long. The CDR3 DNA sequence: TGCGCCAGCAGTTTAGGGACAGGGAATGAAAAACTGTTTTTT. Encoded protein: CASSLGTGNEKLFF.

This chain connects TRBV7-2 to TRBJ1-5; TRBD1 is a possible D gene (5 bases). The CDR3 sequence is 15 residues long. Germline V gene data show CDR1 as SGHTA and CDR2 as FQGNSA. Trimming shortened V by 3 bases and J by 2 bases, and 11 bases separated the two germline ends. Here the CDR3 reads CASSLGGGGNQPQHF. The CDR3 DNA reads TGTGCCAGCAGCTTGGGGGGAGGGGGCAATCAGCCCCAGCATTTT.